This T cell receptor (beta chain) derives from a study of chemoradiotherapy in HPV16-positive cancers. Overall study: Candidate HPV-specific clones and shared TCR motifs came from a couple of HPV16-positive patients.

About this clone itself: Its antigen remains unknown. In the same sample, other DNA sequences code for this CDR3.

Sequencing was performed with immunoSEQ multiplex PCR; in TCRdb, only in-frame clones are kept and a portion is missing. There are 25,000 to 40,000 clones in the sample; around 86% occur only once, and 2.1% lies in the top ten. The study, taken as a whole, reports: Non-HPV-specific T cells did not expand in tumors during treatment, whereas candidate HPV-specific clones and E7-related motifs did. Functional assays defining HPV-specific T cells used only two HPV16-positive patients. For HPV16-positive patients, expanding HPV-responsive T cells associated with longer recurrence-free survival.

V was cut by 0 bases and J by 4 bases, with 15 bases left in between. The CDR3 length is 16 residues. CDR1 and CDR2 from the germline V gene are SGHAT and FQNNGV. The TCR was taken from a human donor with HPV-associated anogenital cancer. The chain carries TRBV11-2 and TRBJ1-2; tentative D call: TRBD1 (5 bases). The material sequenced was blood, taken from a patient who underwent chemoradiotherapy. The CDR3 loop is CASSLDLGPPGYGYTF. The CDR3 nucleotides read TGTGCCAGCAGCTTAGACCTGGGACCCCCAGGCTATGGCTACACCTTC. Drawing the rest from reference TRBV11-2 and TRBJ1-2, the complete variable domain is EAGVAQSPRYKIIEKRQSVAFWCNPISGHATLYWYQQILGQGPKLLIQFQNNGVVDDSQLPKDRFSAERLKGVDSTLKIQPAKLEDSAVYLCASSLDLGPPGYGYTFGSGTRLTVV.